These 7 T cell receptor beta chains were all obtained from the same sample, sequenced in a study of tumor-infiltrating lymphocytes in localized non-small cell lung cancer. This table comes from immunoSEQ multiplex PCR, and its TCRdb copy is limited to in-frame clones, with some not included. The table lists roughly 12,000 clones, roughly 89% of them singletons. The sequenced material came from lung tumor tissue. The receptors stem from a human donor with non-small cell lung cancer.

In DNA, the CDR3 is TGTGCCAGTACCGTAGGCGGTGGTGAGCAGTTCTTC. Protein product: CASTVGGGEQFF. This chain uses TRBV19 with TRBJ2-1; D remains ambiguous. V lost 7 bases to trimming and J lost 9 bases, with 13 bases between them. The CDR3 is 12 residues long. CDR1 LNHDA and CDR2 SQIVND come from the germline V gene (reference sequence). The full variable domain, completed using reference TRBV19 and TRBJ2-1, is DGGITQSPKYLFRKEGQNVTLSCEQNLNHDAMYWYRQDPGQGLRLIYYSQIVNDFQKGDIAEGYSVSREKKESFPLTVTSAQKNPTAFYLCASTVGGGEQFFGPGTRLTVL.

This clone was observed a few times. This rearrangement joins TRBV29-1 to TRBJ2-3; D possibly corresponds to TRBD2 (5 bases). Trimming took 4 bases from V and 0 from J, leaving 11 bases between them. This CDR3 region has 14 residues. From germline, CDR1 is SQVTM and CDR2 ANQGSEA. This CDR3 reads CSVAEDPSTDTQYF. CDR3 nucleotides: TGCAGCGTTGCGGAGGACCCTAGCACAGATACGCAGTATTTT.

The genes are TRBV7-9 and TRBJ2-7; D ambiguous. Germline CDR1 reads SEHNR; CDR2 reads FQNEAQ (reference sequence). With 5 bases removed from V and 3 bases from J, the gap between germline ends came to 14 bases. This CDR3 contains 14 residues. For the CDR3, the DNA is TGTGCCAGCAGCAATCTAGGGCAGGACTACGAGCAGTACTTC. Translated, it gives CASSNLGQDYEQYF.

The DNA for the CDR3 is TGTGCCAGCAGTTATCCAGGACCGGGGGGGATTCAGTACTTC. Its translation: CASSYPGPGGIQYF. This chain links TRBV6-5 with TRBJ2-4; 8 nucleotides match TRBD2. CDR1 is MNHEY, CDR2 SVGAGI, per germline. The CDR3 contains 14 residues. V gave up 3 bases and J gave up 10 bases; unmatched junction bases: 8.

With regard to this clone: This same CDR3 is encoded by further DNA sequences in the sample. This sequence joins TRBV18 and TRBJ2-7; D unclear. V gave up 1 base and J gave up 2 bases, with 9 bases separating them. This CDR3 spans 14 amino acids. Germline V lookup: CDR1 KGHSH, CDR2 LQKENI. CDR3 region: CASSPRPGPYEQYF. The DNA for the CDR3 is TGTGCCAGCTCACCACGCCCAGGACCCTACGAGCAGTACTTC.

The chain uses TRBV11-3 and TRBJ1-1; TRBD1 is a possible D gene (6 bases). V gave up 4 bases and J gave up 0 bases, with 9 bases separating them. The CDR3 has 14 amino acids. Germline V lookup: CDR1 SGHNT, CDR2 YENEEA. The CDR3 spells CASSSQGLNTEAFF. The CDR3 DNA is TGTGCCAGCAGCTCACAGGGCTTGAACACTGAAGCTTTCTTT. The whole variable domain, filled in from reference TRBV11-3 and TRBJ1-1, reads EAGVVQSPRYKIIEKKQPVAFWCNPISGHNTLYWYLQNLGQGPELLIRYENEEAVDDSQLPKDRFSAERLKGVDSTLKIQPAELGDSAVYLCASSSQGLNTEAFFGQGTRLTVV.

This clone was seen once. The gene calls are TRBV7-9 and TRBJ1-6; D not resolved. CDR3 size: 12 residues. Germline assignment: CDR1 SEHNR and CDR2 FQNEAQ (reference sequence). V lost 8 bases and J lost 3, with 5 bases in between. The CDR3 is CASSSYNSPLHF. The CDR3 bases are TGTGCCAGCTCCAGCTATAATTCACCCCTCCACTTT.